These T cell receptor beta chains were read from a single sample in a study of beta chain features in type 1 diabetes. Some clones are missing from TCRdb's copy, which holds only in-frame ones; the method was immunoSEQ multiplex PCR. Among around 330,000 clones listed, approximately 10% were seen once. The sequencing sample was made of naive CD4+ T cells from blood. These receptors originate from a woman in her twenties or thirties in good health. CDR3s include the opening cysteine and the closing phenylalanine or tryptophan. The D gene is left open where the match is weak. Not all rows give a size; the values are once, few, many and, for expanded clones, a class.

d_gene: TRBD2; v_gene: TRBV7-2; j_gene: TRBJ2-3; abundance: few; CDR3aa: CASSSGLAGGTDTQYF; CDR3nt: TGTGCCAGCAGCTCGGGACTAGCGGGAGGAACAGATACGCAGTATTTT
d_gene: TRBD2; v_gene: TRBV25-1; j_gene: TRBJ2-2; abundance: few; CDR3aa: CAASGRDTGELFF; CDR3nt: TGTGCCGCTAGCGGGAGAGACACCGGGGAGCTGTTTTTT
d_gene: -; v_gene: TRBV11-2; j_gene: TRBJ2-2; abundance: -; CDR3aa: CASSFPGTGELFF; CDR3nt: TGTGCCAGCAGCTTTCCCGGTACCGGGGAGCTGTTTTTT
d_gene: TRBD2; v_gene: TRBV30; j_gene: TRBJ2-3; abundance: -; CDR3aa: CAWGGLAGVLDTQYF; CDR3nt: TGTGCCTGGGGTGGACTAGCTGGGGTTTTAGATACGCAGTATTTT
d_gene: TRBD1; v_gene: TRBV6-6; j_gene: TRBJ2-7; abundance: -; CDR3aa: CATWDRGYEQYF; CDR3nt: TGTGCCACCTGGGACAGGGGATACGAGCAGTACTTC
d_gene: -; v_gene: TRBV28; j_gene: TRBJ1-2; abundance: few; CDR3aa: CASRDSHYGYTF; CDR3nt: TGTGCCAGCAGGGACAGCCACTATGGCTACACCTTC
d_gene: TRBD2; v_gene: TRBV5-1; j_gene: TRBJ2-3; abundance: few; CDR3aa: CASSLALTSGKEDTQYF; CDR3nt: TGCGCCAGCAGCTTGGCCCTGACTAGCGGGAAGGAGGATACGCAGTATTTT
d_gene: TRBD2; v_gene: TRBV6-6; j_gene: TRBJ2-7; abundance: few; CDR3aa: CASSYVASGYEQYF; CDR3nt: TGTGCCAGCAGTTACGTGGCTAGCGGTTACGAGCAGTACTTC
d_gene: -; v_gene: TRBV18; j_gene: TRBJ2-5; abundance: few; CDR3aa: CASSPKVAEATQYF; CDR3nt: TGTGCCAGCTCACCCAAGGTGGCTGAGGCGACCCAGTACTTC
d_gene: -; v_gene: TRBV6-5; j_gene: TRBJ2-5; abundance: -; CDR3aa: CASTPGQETQYF; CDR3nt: TGTGCCAGCACTCCCGGCCAAGAGACCCAGTACTTC
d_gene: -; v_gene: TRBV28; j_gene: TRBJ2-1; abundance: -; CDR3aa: CASSLVATSYNEQFF; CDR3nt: TGTGCCAGCAGTTTAGTAGCTACGTCCTACAATGAGCAGTTCTTC
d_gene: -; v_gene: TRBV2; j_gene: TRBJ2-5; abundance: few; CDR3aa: CASRSSRETQYF; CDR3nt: TGTGCCAGCAGATCGAGTCGAGAGACCCAGTACTTC
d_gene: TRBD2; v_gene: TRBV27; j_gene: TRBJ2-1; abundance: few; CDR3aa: CASSLDRVAGVWNEQFF; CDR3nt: TGTGCCAGCAGTTTAGACAGAGTAGCGGGAGTTTGGAATGAGCAGTTCTTC
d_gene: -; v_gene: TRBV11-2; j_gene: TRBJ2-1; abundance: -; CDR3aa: CASSHLRGPGNEQFF; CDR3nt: TGTGCCAGCAGCCATCTGCGGGGCCCCGGAAATGAGCAGTTCTTC
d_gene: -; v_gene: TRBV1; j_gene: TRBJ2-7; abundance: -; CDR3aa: CTSSQDGGTCGYEQYF; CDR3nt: TGCACCAGCAGCCAAGACGGCGGGACTTGTGGATACGAGCAGTACTTC
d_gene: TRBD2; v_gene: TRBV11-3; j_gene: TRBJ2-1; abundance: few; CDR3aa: CASSLGASGSHKQFF; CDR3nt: TGTGCCAGCAGCTTAGGGGCTAGCGGGAGTCATAAGCAGTTCTTC
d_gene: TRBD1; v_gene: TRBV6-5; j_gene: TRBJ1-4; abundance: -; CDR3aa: CASSRDSGNEKLFF; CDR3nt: TGTGCCAGCAGTCGGGACAGCGGTAATGAAAAACTGTTTTTT
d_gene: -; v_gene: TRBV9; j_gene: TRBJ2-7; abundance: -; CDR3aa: CASSLESGYEQYF; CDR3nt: TGTGCCAGCAGTCTTGAGAGTGGCTACGAGCAGTACTTC
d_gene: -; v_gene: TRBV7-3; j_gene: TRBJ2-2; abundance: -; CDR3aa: CASSLTRDNTGELFF; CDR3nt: TGTGCCAGCAGCTTAACCCGGGATAACACCGGGGAGCTGTTTTTT
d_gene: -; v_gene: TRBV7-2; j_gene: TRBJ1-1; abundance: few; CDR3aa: CASSPGGVTNTEAFF; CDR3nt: TGTGCCAGCAGCCCTGGGGGGGTAACGAACACTGAAGCTTTCTTT
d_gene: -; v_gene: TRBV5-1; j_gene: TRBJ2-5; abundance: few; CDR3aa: CASSLEAGPGETQYF; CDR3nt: TGCGCCAGCAGCTTGGAAGCAGGTCCTGGAGAGACCCAGTACTTC
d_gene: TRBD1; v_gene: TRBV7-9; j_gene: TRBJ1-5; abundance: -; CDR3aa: CASSLAGQGAGQPQHF; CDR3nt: TGTGCCAGCAGCTTAGCGGGACAGGGGGCGGGTCAGCCCCAGCATTTT
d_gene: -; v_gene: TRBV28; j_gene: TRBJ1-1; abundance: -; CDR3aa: CASREEAGLNTEAFF; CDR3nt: TGTGCCAGCAGGGAGGAAGCGGGCCTGAACACTGAAGCTTTCTTT
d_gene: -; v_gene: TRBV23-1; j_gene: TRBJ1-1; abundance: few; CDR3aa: CASSQSDKNTEAFF; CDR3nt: TGCGCCAGCAGTCAATCAGACAAGAACACTGAAGCTTTCTTT
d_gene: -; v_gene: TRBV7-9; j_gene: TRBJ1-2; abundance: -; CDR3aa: CASSLKVDHGYTF; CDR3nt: TGTGCCAGCAGCTTAAAAGTAGATCATGGCTACACCTTC